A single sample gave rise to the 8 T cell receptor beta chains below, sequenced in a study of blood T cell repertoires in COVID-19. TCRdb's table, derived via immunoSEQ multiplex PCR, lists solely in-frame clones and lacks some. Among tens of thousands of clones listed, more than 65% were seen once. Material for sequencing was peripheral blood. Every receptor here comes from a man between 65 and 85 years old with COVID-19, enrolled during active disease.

The CDR3 DNA reads as TGTGCCACCAGCAGAGCTCTAGCGGGGGGGACCGGGGAGCTGTTTTTT. This codes for CATSRALAGGTGELFF. The chain uses TRBV15 and TRBJ2-2, with 12 bases aligning to TRBD2. The CDR3 is 16 residues long. The V segment lost 1 base and the J segment 5 bases; nucleotides outside the gene matches: 2. Germline V CDR1 and CDR2: LNHNV, YYDKDF (reference sequence). The full variable domain, with the rest looked up from reference TRBV15 and TRBJ2-2, is DAMVIQNPRYQVTQFGKPVTLSCSQTLNHNVMYWYQQKSSQAPKLLFHYYDKDFNNEADTPDNFQSRRPNTSFCFLDIRSPGLGDTAMYLCATSRALAGGTGELFFGEGSRLTVL.

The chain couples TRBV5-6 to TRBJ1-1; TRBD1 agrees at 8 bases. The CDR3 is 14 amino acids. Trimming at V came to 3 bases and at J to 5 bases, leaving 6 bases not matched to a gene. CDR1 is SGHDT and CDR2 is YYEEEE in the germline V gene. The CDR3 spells CASSWTGRETEAFF. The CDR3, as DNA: TGTGCCAGCAGCTGGACAGGGAGAGAAACTGAAGCTTTCTTT.

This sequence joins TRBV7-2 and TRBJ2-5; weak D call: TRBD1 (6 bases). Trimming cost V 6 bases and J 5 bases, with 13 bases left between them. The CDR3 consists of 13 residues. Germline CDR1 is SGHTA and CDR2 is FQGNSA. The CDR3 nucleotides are TGTGCCAGCAGTCAACAGGGTCGGGAGACCCAGTACTTC. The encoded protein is CASSQQGRETQYF.

In DNA form, the CDR3 reads TGTGCCAGCAGCACACAACAGGGGAAGAACAATCAGCCCCAGCATTTT. Its protein is CASSTQQGKNNQPQHF. V gene TRBV9 combines with J gene TRBJ1-5; 7 positions agree with TRBD1. The CDR3 totals 16 residues. V was pared by 4 bases and J by 3 bases, with 10 bases of the junction left unmatched. Germline CDR1 reads SGDLS; CDR2 reads YYNGEE. Variable domain in full (rest from reference TRBV9 and TRBJ1-5): DSGVTQTPKHLITATGQRVTLRCSPRSGDLSVYWYQQSLDQGLQFLIQYYNGEERAKGNILERFSAQQFPDLHSELNLSSLELGDSALYFCASSTQQGKNNQPQHFGDGTRLSIL.

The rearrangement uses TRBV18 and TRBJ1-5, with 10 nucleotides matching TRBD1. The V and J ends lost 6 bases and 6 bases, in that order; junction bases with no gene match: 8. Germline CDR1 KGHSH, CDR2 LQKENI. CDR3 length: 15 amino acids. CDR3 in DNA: TGTGCCAGCTCCCCGCCGGGACAGGGGAGTCAGCCCCAGCATTTT. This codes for CASSPPGQGSQPQHF. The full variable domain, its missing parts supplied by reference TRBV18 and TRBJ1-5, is NAGVMQNPRHLVRRRGQEARLRCSPMKGHSHVYWYRQLPEEGLKFMVYLQKENIIDESGMPKERFSAEFPKEGPSILRIQQVVRGDSAAYFCASSPPGQGSQPQHFGDGTRLSIL.

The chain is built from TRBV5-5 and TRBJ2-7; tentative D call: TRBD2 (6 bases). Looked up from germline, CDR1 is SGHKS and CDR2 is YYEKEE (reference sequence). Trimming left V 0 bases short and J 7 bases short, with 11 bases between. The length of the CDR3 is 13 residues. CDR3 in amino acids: CASSLVGAGEQYF. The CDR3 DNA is TGTGCCAGCAGCTTGGTAGGGGCGGGGGAGCAGTACTTC.

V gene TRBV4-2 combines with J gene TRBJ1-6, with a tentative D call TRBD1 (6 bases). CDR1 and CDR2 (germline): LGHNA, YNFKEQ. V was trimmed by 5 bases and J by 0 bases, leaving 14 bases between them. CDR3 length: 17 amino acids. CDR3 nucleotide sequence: TGTGCCAGCAGCTTGGGAGTGGACAGCTCCTATAATTCACCCCTCCACTTT. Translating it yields CASSLGVDSSYNSPLHF.

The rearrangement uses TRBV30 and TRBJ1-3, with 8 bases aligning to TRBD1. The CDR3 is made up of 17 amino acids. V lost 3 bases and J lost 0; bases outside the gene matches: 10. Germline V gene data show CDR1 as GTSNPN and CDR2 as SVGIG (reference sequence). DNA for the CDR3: TGTGCCTGGAGGAAAGGGGACAGGTCGGTCTCTGGAAACACCATATATTTT. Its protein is CAWRKGDRSVSGNTIYF.